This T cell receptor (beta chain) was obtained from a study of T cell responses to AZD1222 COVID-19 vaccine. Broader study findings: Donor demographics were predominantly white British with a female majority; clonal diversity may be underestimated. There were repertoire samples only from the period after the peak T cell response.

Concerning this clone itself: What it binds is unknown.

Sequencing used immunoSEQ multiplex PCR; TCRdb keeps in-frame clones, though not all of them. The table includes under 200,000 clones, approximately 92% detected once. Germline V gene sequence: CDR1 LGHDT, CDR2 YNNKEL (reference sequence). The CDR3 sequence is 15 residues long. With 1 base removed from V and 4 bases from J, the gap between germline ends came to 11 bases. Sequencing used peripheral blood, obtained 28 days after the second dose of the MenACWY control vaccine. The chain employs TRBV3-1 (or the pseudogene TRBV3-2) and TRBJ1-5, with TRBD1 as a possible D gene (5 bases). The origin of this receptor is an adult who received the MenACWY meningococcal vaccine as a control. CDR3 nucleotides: TGTGCCAGCAGCCAAGGCAGGGTCGCAAATCAGCCCCAGCATTTT. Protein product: CASSQGRVANQPQHF.